A selection of T cell receptor beta chains follows, all from one sample in a study of blood T cell repertoires in COVID-19. The data were produced by immunoSEQ multiplex PCR, yet TCRdb's version contains in-frame clones alone and is incomplete. Of 26,000 or so clones listed, 87% are singletons. Sequencing was performed on peripheral blood. Receptor source: a human donor in a cohort sampled during active COVID-19. The donor label of this sample is uncertain. Both conserved end residues are trimmed from each CDR3. D genes are given only for firm matches.

length: 14
D: .
V: TRBV9
J: TRBJ2-2
CDR3: ASSESPTPEAGELF

length: 13
D: TRBD2
V: TRBV9
J: TRBJ2-1
CDR3: ASSALAGGLNEQF

length: 16
D: .
V: TRBV7-2
J: TRBJ2-4
CDR3: ASSLVTAGQGSKNIQY

length: 12
D: .
V: TRBV9
J: TRBJ2-3
CDR3: ASSSLESTDTQY

length: 13
D: .
V: TRBV18
J: TRBJ2-5
CDR3: ASSPARGIQETQY

length: 11
D: .
V: TRBV2
J: TRBJ1-6
CDR3: ASRGQINSPLH

length: 12
D: TRBD1
V: TRBV6-5
J: TRBJ1-1
CDR3: ASSTDRVLTEAF

length: 13
D: .
V: TRBV9
J: TRBJ2-1
CDR3: ASQAQEPPFGEQF

length: 15
D: .
V: TRBV7-2
J: TRBJ1-2
CDR3: ASSLGLDRQLSYGYT

length: 14
D: TRBD1
V: TRBV7-2
J: TRBJ1-4
CDR3: ASSLRGAGGYEKLF

length: 14
D: .
V: TRBV15
J: TRBJ1-4
CDR3: ATSRVQRRANEKLF

length: 13
D: TRBD2
V: TRBV5-4
J: TRBJ2-7
CDR3: ASSLLAGGPYEQY

length: 14
D: .
V: TRBV6-6
J: TRBJ1-3
CDR3: ASSYGIQGNGDTIY